The T cell receptor (beta chain) described here comes from a study of T cell responses to AZD1222 COVID-19 vaccine. This table comes from immunoSEQ multiplex PCR, and its TCRdb copy is limited to in-frame clones, with some not included. The table has about 94,000 clones, about 85% seen once. Remarks on this clone: Its antigen is currently unknown.

Study-wide results and limits: The donor cohort was predominantly white British with a female majority, and clonal diversity may have been underestimated. Per reports, nearly half of all spike-specific TCRs target regions that are unmutated in variants.

The CDR3 has 13 residues. V lost 5 bases and J lost 4; bases outside the gene matches: 1. Per germline, CDR1 SGHNT and CDR2 YYREEE (reference sequence). This chain connects TRBV5-4 to TRBJ2-3; 10 nucleotides align to TRBD2. The sequence derives from an adult who received the AZD1222 COVID-19 vaccine. This specimen was peripheral blood, taken 28 days after the second AZD1222 dose. The CDR3 loop is CASRSGGADTQYF. The CDR3 nucleotides are TGTGCCAGCAGGAGCGGGGGGGCAGATACGCAGTATTTT.